This TCR beta chain was identified during a study of B cell selection in AIRE deficiency. General observations from the study: With only TCRbeta sequenced, about 40% of shared healthy Treg sequences overlapped Tconv.

TCRdb keeps only in-frame clones here, not all; method: immunoSEQ multiplex PCR. This sample has 20,000 or so clones, with around nine tenths found just once. CDR1 is SNHLY and CDR2 is FYNNEI in the germline V gene. With 3 bases removed from V and 0 bases from J, the gap between germline ends came to 8 bases. The CDR3 has 14 residues. This clone appeared once. Its specificity is unknown. The regulatory T cell sort gate was CD4+CD25hiCD127low/negative. This chain uses TRBV2 with TRBJ1-1, with a weak D call TRBD1 (5 bases). The sample comprised CD4+CD25+ Tregs sorted from PBMCs. This TCR came from a human donor in good health. Here the CDR3 reads CASSEGGMNTEAFF. CDR3 bases: TGTGCCAGCAGTGAGGGGGGTATGAACACTGAAGCTTTCTTT.